The entry below gives a single TCR beta chain sequence along with its context. Reverse transcription of roughly 0.5 to 1 ug RNA used random hexamers. TCR beta CDR3 was amplified by immunoSEQ multiplex PCR. This amplification extended across 54 Vbeta and 13 Jbeta segments. TCRdb reprocessed the immunoSEQ multiplex PCR reads with MiXCR, giving one entry per CDR3 protein. The repertoire consists of roughly 120,000 distinct CDR3 sequences, with around 94% occurring once and the leading ten covering over 0.07%. The data originate from a study of CD8 T cells in Susac syndrome. TEMRA cells were FACS-enriched, unlike CD8+ and CD4+ T cells, which were negatively isolated. The junction had 8 bases not matched to a gene; V was cut back by 5 bases and J by 5 bases. Looked up from germline, CDR1 is SEHNR and CDR2 is FQNEAQ (reference sequence). The CDR3 covers 15 residues.

The V gene is TRBV7-9, the J gene TRBJ2-2; TRBD1 matches 7 bases. Sequencing was performed on CD4+ T cells from PBMCs. The clonotype comes from a human donor in good health. CDR3 protein: CASSPQQGWTGELFF. The CDR3 nucleotides read TGTGCCAGCAGCCCCCAACAGGGGTGGACCGGGGAGCTGTTTTTT.